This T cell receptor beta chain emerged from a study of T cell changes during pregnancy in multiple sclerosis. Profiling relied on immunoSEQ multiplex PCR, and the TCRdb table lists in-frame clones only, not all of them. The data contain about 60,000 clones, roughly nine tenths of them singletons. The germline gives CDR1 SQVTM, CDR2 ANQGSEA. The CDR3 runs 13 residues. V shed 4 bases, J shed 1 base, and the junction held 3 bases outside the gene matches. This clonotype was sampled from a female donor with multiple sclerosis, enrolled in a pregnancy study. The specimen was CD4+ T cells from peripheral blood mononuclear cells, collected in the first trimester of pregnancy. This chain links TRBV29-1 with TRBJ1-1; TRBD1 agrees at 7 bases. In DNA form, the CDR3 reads TGCAGCGTTGTTAGACAGGGGAACACTGAAGCTTTCTTT. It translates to CSVVRQGNTEAFF. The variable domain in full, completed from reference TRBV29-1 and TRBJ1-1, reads SAVISQKPSRDICQRGTSLTIQCQVDSQVTMMFWYRQQPGQSLTLIATANQGSEATYESGFVIDKFPISRPNLTFSTLTVSNMSPEDSSIYLCSVVRQGNTEAFFGQGTRLTVV.